This T cell receptor (beta chain) comes out of a study of early T cells in non-severe SARS-CoV-2 infection. Study information: Sequencing input comprised bulk RNA from unsorted whole blood; chain pairing was not available. Study conclusions and caveats: The matching step, a VDJdb search, favored anti-spike CD8 responses and missed private and CD4 specificities.

This clonotype was observed a handful of times. No antigen is known for it. Attached unique molecular identifiers marked individual cDNA molecules. Each CDR3 protein is one row after TCRdb ran MiXCR on the 5' RACE reads. This table holds 55,000 to 75,000 distinct CDR3 sequences, 7.7% found once. CDR3 size: 18 residues. CDR1 is LGHDT, CDR2 YNNKEL, per germline (reference sequence). Trimming removed 1 base from V and 4 bases from J; junction bases left unmatched: 8. V and J are TRBV3-1 and TRBJ2-2; TRBD2 matches 11 bases. The origin of this receptor is an adult who was a healthcare worker with PCR-confirmed SARS-CoV-2 infection or an uninfected control (not recorded which). The sequenced sample consisted of whole blood. The CDR3, as DNA: TGTGCCAGCAGCCAAGTACTAGCGGGAGCCGAGGCCACCGGGGAGCTGTTTTTT. Translation: CASSQVLAGAEATGELFF.